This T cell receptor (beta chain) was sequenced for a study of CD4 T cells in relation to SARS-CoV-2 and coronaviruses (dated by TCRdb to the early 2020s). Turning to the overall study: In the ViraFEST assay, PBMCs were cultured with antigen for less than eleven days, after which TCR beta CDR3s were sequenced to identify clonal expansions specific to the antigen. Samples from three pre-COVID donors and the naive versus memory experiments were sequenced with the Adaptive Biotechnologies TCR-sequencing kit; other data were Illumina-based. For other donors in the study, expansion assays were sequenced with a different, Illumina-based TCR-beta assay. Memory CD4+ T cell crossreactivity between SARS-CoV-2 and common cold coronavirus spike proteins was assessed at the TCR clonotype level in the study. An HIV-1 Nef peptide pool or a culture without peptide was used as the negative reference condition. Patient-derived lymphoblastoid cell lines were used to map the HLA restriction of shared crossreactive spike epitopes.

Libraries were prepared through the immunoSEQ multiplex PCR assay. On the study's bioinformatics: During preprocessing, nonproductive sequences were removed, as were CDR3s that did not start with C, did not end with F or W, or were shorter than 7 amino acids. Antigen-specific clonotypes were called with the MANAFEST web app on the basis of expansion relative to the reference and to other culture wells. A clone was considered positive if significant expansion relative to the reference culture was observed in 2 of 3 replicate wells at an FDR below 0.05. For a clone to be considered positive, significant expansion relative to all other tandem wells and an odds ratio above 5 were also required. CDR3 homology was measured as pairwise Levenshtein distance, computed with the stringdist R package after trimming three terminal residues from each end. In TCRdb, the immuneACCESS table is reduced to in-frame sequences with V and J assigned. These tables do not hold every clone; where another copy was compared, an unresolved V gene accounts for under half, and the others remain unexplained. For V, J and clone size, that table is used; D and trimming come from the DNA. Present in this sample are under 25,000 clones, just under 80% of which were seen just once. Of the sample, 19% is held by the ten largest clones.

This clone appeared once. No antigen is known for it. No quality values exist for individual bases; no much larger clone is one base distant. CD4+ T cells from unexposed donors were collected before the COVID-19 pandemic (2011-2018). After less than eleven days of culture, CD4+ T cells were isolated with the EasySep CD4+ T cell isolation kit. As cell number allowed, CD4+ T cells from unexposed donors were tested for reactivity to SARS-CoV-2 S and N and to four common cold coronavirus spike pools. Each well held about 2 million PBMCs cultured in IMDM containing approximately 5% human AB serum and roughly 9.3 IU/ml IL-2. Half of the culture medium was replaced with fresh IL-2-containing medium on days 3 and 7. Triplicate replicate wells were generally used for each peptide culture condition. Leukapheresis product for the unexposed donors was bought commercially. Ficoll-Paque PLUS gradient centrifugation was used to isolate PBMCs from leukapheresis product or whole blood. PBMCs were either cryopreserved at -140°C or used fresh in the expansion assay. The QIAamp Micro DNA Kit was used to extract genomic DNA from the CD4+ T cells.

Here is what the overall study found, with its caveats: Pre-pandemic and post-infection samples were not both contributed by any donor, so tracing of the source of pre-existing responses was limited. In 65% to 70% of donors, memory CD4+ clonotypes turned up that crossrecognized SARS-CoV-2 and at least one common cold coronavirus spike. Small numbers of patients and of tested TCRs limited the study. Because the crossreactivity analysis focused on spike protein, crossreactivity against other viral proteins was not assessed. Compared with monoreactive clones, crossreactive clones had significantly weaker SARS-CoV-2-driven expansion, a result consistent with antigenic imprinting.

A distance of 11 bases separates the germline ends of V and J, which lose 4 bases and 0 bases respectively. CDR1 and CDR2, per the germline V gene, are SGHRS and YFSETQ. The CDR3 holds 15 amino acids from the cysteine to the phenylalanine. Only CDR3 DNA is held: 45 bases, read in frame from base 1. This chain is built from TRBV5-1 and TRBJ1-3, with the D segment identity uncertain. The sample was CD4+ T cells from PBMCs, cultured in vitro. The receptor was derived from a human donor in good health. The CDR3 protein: CASSPEGYSGNTIYF. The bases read TGCGCCAGCAGCCCAGAAGGGTACTCTGGAAACACCATATATTTT.